The T cell receptor (beta chain) described here comes from a study of cytotoxic CD8 clonotypes in ibrutinib-treated CLL. Across the whole study: The patients, roughly ten relapsed/refractory and around 15 treatment-naive, included about 18 who were IGHV unmutated. General study points: Public clonotypes (which were uncommon) either contracted or remained stable on treatment.

Remarks on this clone: Antigen unknown.

Clones were read by immunoSEQ multiplex PCR, and TCRdb kept only the in-frame ones, dropping some. The data contain over 65,000 clones, around two thirds of them singletons. V shed 6 bases and J shed 8 bases, with 16 bases lying between them. Per germline, CDR1 MNHEY and CDR2 SVGAGI. This CDR3 comprises 13 residues. The receptor was derived from a human donor with chronic lymphocytic leukemia. This chain joins TRBV6-5 and TRBJ1-2, with D possibly matching TRBD1 (5 bases). Sequences were derived from PBMCs, sampled after 12 months of ibrutinib treatment. CDR3 loop: CASRPGRAWGYTF. The CDR3 DNA reads as TGTGCCAGCAGACCCGGCAGGGCTTGGGGCTACACCTTC.